A single sample gave rise to the 2 T cell receptor beta chains below, sequenced in a study of T cell clonotyping in hematopoietic cell transplantation. Data came from immunoSEQ multiplex PCR; TCRdb stores just in-frame clones and leaves some out. The table includes more than 40,000 clones, nearly 97% detected once. Sequences were obtained from peripheral blood mononuclear cells. These TCRs come from a man younger than 40 in good health. Some clones in this sample may be carry-over from other donors' samples.

This clone was picked up a small number of times. The CDR3 reads CASSPPGAHGYTF. DNA of the CDR3: TGCGCCAGCAGCCCCCCGGGGGCTCATGGCTACACCTTC. The V gene is TRBV4-1, the J gene TRBJ1-2; D is perhaps TRBD1 (6 bases). V was trimmed by 4 bases and J by 6 bases, leaving 12 bases between them. The CDR3 contains 13 residues. Germline CDR1 and CDR2: MGHRA and YSYEKL.

The chain uses TRBV30 and TRBJ2-3, with TRBD2 matching 10 bases. The CDR3 is 15 amino acids. V dropped 2 bases and J dropped 3; count of bases not matched to a gene: 5. Germline CDR1 and CDR2: GTSNPN and SVGIG (reference sequence). In DNA, the CDR3 is TGTGCCTGGAGTATTAGCGGGGGGAATACAGATACGCAGTATTTT. Protein sequence: CAWSISGGNTDTQYF.